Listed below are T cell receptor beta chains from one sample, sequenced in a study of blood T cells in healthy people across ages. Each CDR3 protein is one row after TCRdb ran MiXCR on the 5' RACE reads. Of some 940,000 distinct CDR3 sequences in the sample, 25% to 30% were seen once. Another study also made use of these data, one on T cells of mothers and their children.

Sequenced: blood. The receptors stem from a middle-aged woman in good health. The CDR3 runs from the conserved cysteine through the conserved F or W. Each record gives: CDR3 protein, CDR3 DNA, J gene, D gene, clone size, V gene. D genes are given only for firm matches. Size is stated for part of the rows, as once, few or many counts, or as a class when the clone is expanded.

cdr3_aa: CASSLRGRKDNEQFF; cdr3_nt: TGTGCCAGCAGTCTCAGGGGGCGTAAGGACAATGAGCAGTTCTTC; j_call: TRBJ2-1; d_call: TRBD1; clone_size: few; v_call: TRBV28
cdr3_aa: CASSLVPLGSNQPQHF; cdr3_nt: TGCGCCAGCAGCCTAGTCCCCTTGGGGAGCAATCAGCCCCAGCATTTT; j_call: TRBJ1-5; d_call: .; clone_size: .; v_call: TRBV4-1
cdr3_aa: CASSQSGLAHNEQFF; cdr3_nt: TGCGCCAGCAGCCAAAGTGGGTTAGCCCACAATGAGCAGTTCTTC; j_call: TRBJ2-1; d_call: .; clone_size: many; v_call: TRBV4-1
cdr3_aa: CASTRTGVSYGYTF; cdr3_nt: TGTGCCAGCACGCGGACAGGAGTCTCCTATGGCTACACCTTC; j_call: TRBJ1-2; d_call: TRBD1; clone_size: once; v_call: TRBV6-5
cdr3_aa: CASSLWTVSYEQYF; cdr3_nt: TGTGCCAGCAGCCTTTGGACAGTCAGCTACGAGCAGTACTTC; j_call: TRBJ2-7; d_call: .; clone_size: many; v_call: TRBV3-1
cdr3_aa: CSVDFGQNHNEQFF; cdr3_nt: TGCAGCGTTGACTTTGGACAGAACCACAATGAGCAGTTCTTC; j_call: TRBJ2-1; d_call: .; clone_size: .; v_call: TRBV29-1
cdr3_aa: CASSHKPPAGGQETQYF; cdr3_nt: TGCGCCAGCAGCCACAAGCCCCCTGCGGGGGGGCAAGAGACCCAGTACTTC; j_call: TRBJ2-5; d_call: TRBD2; clone_size: .; v_call: TRBV4-1
cdr3_aa: CASSHGALATNEKLFF; cdr3_nt: TGTGCCAGCAGCCACGGGGCGCTAGCAACTAATGAAAAACTGTTTTTT; j_call: TRBJ1-4; d_call: .; clone_size: .; v_call: TRBV4-2
cdr3_aa: CATRDSRGRETQYF; cdr3_nt: TGTGCCACCAGGGATTCTAGGGGGAGGGAGACCCAGTACTTC; j_call: TRBJ2-5; d_call: .; clone_size: .; v_call: TRBV24-1
cdr3_aa: CASSLWGTYNQPQHF; cdr3_nt: TGTGCCAGCAGTTTATGGGGGACATATAATCAGCCCCAGCATTTT; j_call: TRBJ1-5; d_call: .; clone_size: .; v_call: TRBV28
cdr3_aa: CASSPGRAEEQYF; cdr3_nt: TGTGCCAGCTCACCGGGGAGGGCTGAAGAGCAGTACTTC; j_call: TRBJ2-7; d_call: TRBD2; clone_size: many; v_call: TRBV18
cdr3_aa: CASGPTGRQETQYF; cdr3_nt: TGCGCCAGCGGACCGACAGGGCGCCAAGAGACCCAGTACTTC; j_call: TRBJ2-5; d_call: TRBD1; clone_size: few; v_call: TRBV5-1
cdr3_aa: CASSEPSGGARDEQFF; cdr3_nt: TGTGCCAGCAGTGAGCCCAGCGGGGGGGCGAGAGATGAGCAGTTCTTC; j_call: TRBJ2-1; d_call: TRBD2; clone_size: .; v_call: TRBV2
cdr3_aa: CASARTRITYEQYF; cdr3_nt: TGTGCCAGCGCGAGGACCCGGATCACCTACGAGCAGTACTTC; j_call: TRBJ2-7; d_call: .; clone_size: few; v_call: TRBV27
cdr3_aa: CSASRLAKTSGEETQYF; cdr3_nt: TGCAGTGCTAGTAGACTAGCGAAAACTTCCGGGGAAGAGACCCAGTACTTC; j_call: TRBJ2-5; d_call: TRBD2; clone_size: many; v_call: TRBV20-1
cdr3_aa: CAISGQSENEQYF; cdr3_nt: TGTGCCATCAGTGGACAGAGCGAGAACGAGCAGTACTTC; j_call: TRBJ2-7; d_call: .; clone_size: .; v_call: TRBV10-3
cdr3_aa: CASSGVPDRYGYTF; cdr3_nt: TGTGCCAGCAGCGGAGTCCCTGACCGCTATGGCTACACCTTC; j_call: TRBJ1-2; d_call: .; clone_size: few; v_call: TRBV7-2
cdr3_aa: CASSLKAGGEETQYF; cdr3_nt: TGTGCCAGCAGCTTAAAAGCGGGTGGTGAAGAGACCCAGTACTTC; j_call: TRBJ2-5; d_call: .; clone_size: .; v_call: TRBV7-6
cdr3_aa: CASSDQGIGEQYF; cdr3_nt: TGTGCCAGCAGTGATCAGGGGATCGGCGAGCAGTACTTC; j_call: TRBJ2-7; d_call: .; clone_size: few; v_call: TRBV2
cdr3_aa: CASSLVFAGWDSNQPQHF; cdr3_nt: TGTGCCAGCAGCTTAGTTTTCGCAGGATGGGATAGCAATCAGCCCCAGCATTTT; j_call: TRBJ1-5; d_call: .; clone_size: .; v_call: TRBV7-2
cdr3_aa: CASSSSGQLYGYTF; cdr3_nt: TGTGCCAGCAGTTCCTCGGGACAGCTCTATGGCTACACCTTC; j_call: TRBJ1-2; d_call: TRBD1; clone_size: few; v_call: TRBV28
cdr3_aa: CASSFRGTSDDEQFF; cdr3_nt: TGTGCCAGCAGCTTTCGGGGGACTAGCGATGATGAGCAGTTCTTC; j_call: TRBJ2-1; d_call: TRBD2; clone_size: .; v_call: TRBV5-1
cdr3_aa: CASSVEQGEQFF; cdr3_nt: TGTGCCAGCAGCGTAGAACAGGGTGAGCAGTTCTTC; j_call: TRBJ2-1; d_call: .; clone_size: few; v_call: TRBV9
cdr3_aa: CSVEWGTSHTDTRYF; cdr3_nt: TGCAGCGTTGAATGGGGGACTAGTCACACAGATACGCGGTATTTT; j_call: TRBJ2-3; d_call: TRBD2; clone_size: .; v_call: TRBV29-1
cdr3_aa: CASSLDTATNEKLFF; cdr3_nt: TGTGCCAGCAGCTTAGATACAGCAACTAATGAAAAACTGTTTTTT; j_call: TRBJ1-4; d_call: .; clone_size: .; v_call: TRBV7-9
cdr3_aa: CASSASGPPTDIQYF; cdr3_nt: TGTGCCAGCTCAGCATCCGGGCCCCCCACGGACATTCAGTACTTC; j_call: TRBJ2-4; d_call: .; clone_size: many; v_call: TRBV18
cdr3_aa: CSAREDLSSHEQYF; cdr3_nt: TGCAGTGCTAGAGAGGACCTCAGTTCCCACGAGCAGTACTTC; j_call: TRBJ2-7; d_call: .; clone_size: .; v_call: TRBV20-1
cdr3_aa: CASRNGTGSASTYEQYF; cdr3_nt: TGTGCCAGCAGAAATGGGACAGGGAGTGCCTCCACCTACGAGCAGTACTTC; j_call: TRBJ2-7; d_call: TRBD1; clone_size: .; v_call: TRBV12-3/TRBV12-4
cdr3_aa: CASSEQGREAFF; cdr3_nt: TGTGCCAGCAGTGAACAGGGGCGGGAAGCTTTCTTT; j_call: TRBJ1-1; d_call: TRBD1; clone_size: .; v_call: TRBV28
cdr3_aa: CASSEVTSGGLNEQFF; cdr3_nt: TGTGCCAGCAGTGAAGTGACTAGCGGGGGCCTGAATGAGCAGTTCTTC; j_call: TRBJ2-1; d_call: TRBD2; clone_size: .; v_call: TRBV6-1
cdr3_aa: CAASDLTGTDTQYF; cdr3_nt: TGTGCCGCCAGTGATTTGACAGGCACAGATACGCAGTATTTT; j_call: TRBJ2-3; d_call: .; clone_size: .; v_call: TRBV24-1
cdr3_aa: CASSPHAAGGYGQYF; cdr3_nt: TGTGCCAGCAGTCCCCACGCGGCAGGGGGGTATGGGCAGTACTTC; j_call: TRBJ2-5; d_call: .; clone_size: few; v_call: TRBV28
cdr3_aa: CASSYSTSGGNEQYF; cdr3_nt: TGTGCCAGCAGTTACTCGACTAGCGGGGGGAATGAGCAGTACTTC; j_call: TRBJ2-7; d_call: TRBD2; clone_size: many; v_call: TRBV6-2/TRBV6-3
cdr3_aa: CASKARQDTNNEQFF; cdr3_nt: TGTGCCAGTAAAGCTCGACAGGATACTAACAATGAGCAGTTCTTC; j_call: TRBJ2-1; d_call: .; clone_size: few; v_call: TRBV6-1
cdr3_aa: CATQKSTGSSYGYTF; cdr3_nt: TGTGCCACCCAAAAATCAACAGGGAGTAGCTATGGCTACACCTTC; j_call: TRBJ1-2; d_call: .; clone_size: many; v_call: TRBV28
cdr3_aa: CASTAYRTGELFF; cdr3_nt: TGTGCCAGTACTGCCTACCGAACCGGGGAGCTGTTTTTT; j_call: TRBJ2-2; d_call: .; clone_size: .; v_call: TRBV6-5
cdr3_aa: CSAREAGPNTGELFF; cdr3_nt: TGCAGTGCTAGAGAGGCCGGCCCGAACACCGGGGAGCTGTTTTTT; j_call: TRBJ2-2; d_call: .; clone_size: few; v_call: TRBV20-1
cdr3_aa: CASSSNGYRGYEQYF; cdr3_nt: TGTGCCAGCAGCTCCAATGGCTACAGGGGGTACGAGCAGTACTTC; j_call: TRBJ2-7; d_call: TRBD1; clone_size: .; v_call: TRBV9
cdr3_aa: CASGHRDRGDTQYF; cdr3_nt: TGTGCCAGCGGCCATCGGGACAGGGGAGATACGCAGTATTTT; j_call: TRBJ2-3; d_call: TRBD1; clone_size: .; v_call: TRBV7-2
cdr3_aa: CSVEALANEKLFF; cdr3_nt: TGCAGCGTTGAGGCCTTGGCTAATGAAAAACTGTTTTTT; j_call: TRBJ1-4; d_call: .; clone_size: few; v_call: TRBV29-1
cdr3_aa: CASTTISPLHF; cdr3_nt: TGTGCCAGCACCACGATTTCACCCCTCCACTTT; j_call: TRBJ1-6; d_call: .; clone_size: few; v_call: TRBV6-4
cdr3_aa: CASSSRGVAYGYTF; cdr3_nt: TGTGCCAGCAGCTCCAGGGGGGTTGCCTATGGCTACACCTTC; j_call: TRBJ1-2; d_call: TRBD1; clone_size: .; v_call: TRBV7-2
cdr3_aa: CSARDRRLPYEQYF; cdr3_nt: TGCAGTGCTAGAGACAGGAGATTACCCTACGAGCAGTACTTC; j_call: TRBJ2-7; d_call: .; clone_size: .; v_call: TRBV20-1
cdr3_aa: CASSQRDSNSRYEQYF; cdr3_nt: TGCGCCAGCAGCCAACGGGACAGCAACTCGAGGTACGAGCAGTACTTC; j_call: TRBJ2-7; d_call: TRBD1; clone_size: few; v_call: TRBV4-1
cdr3_aa: CSARDHRTDSYGYTF; cdr3_nt: TGCAGTGCTAGAGATCATAGGACAGACAGCTATGGCTACACCTTC; j_call: TRBJ1-2; d_call: .; clone_size: few; v_call: TRBV20-1
cdr3_aa: CASSPSGQANYGYTF; cdr3_nt: TGTGCCAGCAGCCCCAGTGGACAGGCGAACTATGGCTACACCTTC; j_call: TRBJ1-2; d_call: TRBD1; clone_size: few; v_call: TRBV7-2
cdr3_aa: CASSPPSTGRGEQYF; cdr3_nt: TGTGCCAGCTCACCACCATCAACAGGGCGGGGCGAGCAGTACTTC; j_call: TRBJ2-7; d_call: .; clone_size: .; v_call: TRBV18
cdr3_aa: CASSQHNEKLFF; cdr3_nt: TGTGCCAGCAGCCAGCACAATGAAAAACTGTTTTTT; j_call: TRBJ1-4; d_call: .; clone_size: .; v_call: TRBV3-1
cdr3_aa: CASSQLGGAVNEQFF; cdr3_nt: TGTGCCAGCAGCCAGCTCGGGGGCGCGGTCAATGAGCAGTTCTTC; j_call: TRBJ2-1; d_call: .; clone_size: .; v_call: TRBV9
cdr3_aa: CASKGAGTGTGEQFF; cdr3_nt: TGTGCCAGCAAAGGAGCTGGGACAGGGACCGGGGAGCAGTTTTTT; j_call: TRBJ2-2; d_call: TRBD1; clone_size: .; v_call: TRBV28
cdr3_aa: CASSLVLFDEQYF; cdr3_nt: TGTGCCAGCAGCTTAGTTCTTTTCGACGAGCAGTACTTC; j_call: TRBJ2-7; d_call: .; clone_size: many; v_call: TRBV7-2
cdr3_aa: CASSGRYYQPQHF; cdr3_nt: TGTGCCAGCAGTGGGAGGTATTATCAGCCCCAGCATTTT; j_call: TRBJ1-5; d_call: .; clone_size: .; v_call: TRBV2
cdr3_aa: CASSQDLSAALEQFF; cdr3_nt: TGCGCCAGCAGCCAAGATTTATCAGCTGCTTTAGAGCAGTTCTTC; j_call: TRBJ2-1; d_call: .; clone_size: .; v_call: TRBV4-3
cdr3_aa: CASSGRTGGLDEQFF; cdr3_nt: TGTGCCAGCAGTGGGCGGACAGGGGGCCTCGATGAGCAGTTCTTC; j_call: TRBJ2-1; d_call: TRBD1; clone_size: .; v_call: TRBV12-3/TRBV12-4
cdr3_aa: CASSRRQGARNSPLHF; cdr3_nt: TGTGCCAGCAGTCGCCGACAGGGGGCTCGGAATTCACCCCTCCACTTT; j_call: TRBJ1-6; d_call: TRBD1; clone_size: few; v_call: TRBV28